The source of this TCR beta chain is a study of vaccination effects on CD4 cells after COVID-19 (dated by TCRdb to the early 2020s). Notes on the research overall: Each participant got two doses of an mRNA SARS-CoV-2 vaccine, either BNT162b2 or mRNA-1273. In two convalescent patients, pre-vaccine samples were collected 16 days and one week ahead of the first dose, 142 and 148 days after COVID-19 diagnosis. The full study included some 10 COVID-19 convalescent patients and a handful of SARS-CoV-2-naive healthy vaccine recipients. SARS-CoV-2 spike-specific CD4+ TCR repertoires were compared before and after mRNA vaccination in COVID-19 convalescent patients and in infection-naive vaccine recipients. Cultures from other donors in the study were sequenced using the Oncomine TCR Beta short-read assay on an Illumina iSeq 100.

Libraries were prepared through the immunoSEQ multiplex PCR assay. DNA from the cultured, isolated CD4+ T cells was subjected to TCR beta CDR3 sequencing. In the paper's pipeline: The analysis removed non-productive TCR sequences, trimmed reads to the CDR3 region, and retained only CDR3s that were 7 or more amino acids long. Antigen-specific clonotypes were identified using the MANAFEST web app by comparison of expansion in peptide wells against reference cultures. For clones to be considered positive, expansion at FDR<0.05 versus reference and all other wells, an odds ratio above 5, and a frequency above 0.1% in two replicate wells were required. A clonotype was defined as cross-reactive if the clonotype was significantly expanded both in SARS-CoV-2 spike wells and in at least one common cold coronavirus spike condition. Levenshtein distance calculated with the stringdist R package was used to assess CDR3 similarity, and unrooted trees were constructed with ape in R 3.6.1. TCRdb took over this immuneACCESS table, retaining in-frame rearrangements with V and J assigned. Such tables are incomplete; in checked studies, under half of the missing clones stem from an unresolved V gene, and the remainder is unexplained. V and J calls and clone size are as listed in that table; D and trimming were resolved from the DNA. In this sample the table shows some 40,000 clones, about two thirds of which occur a single time. The ten largest make up approximately 33% of the sample.

What the work shows at the level of the full study, not this receptor alone: Limitations of the study were the small number of convalescent patients and the absence of early post-infection timepoints. At late post-vaccination timepoints, both infection-induced and vaccine-induced clones showed marked clonal contraction, consistent with waning T cell responses. In convalescent patients, the post-vaccine spike-reactive repertoire was composed mainly of new vaccine-induced clones that were largely distinct from infection-induced clones.

The ViraFEST assay stimulated PBMC with viral peptide pools and then used TCR sequencing to identify antigen-specific CD4+ T cell clonotypes by expansion. After less than 13 days of culture, CD4+ T cells were isolated with the EasySep CD4+ T cell isolation kit. PCR-confirmed SARS-CoV-2 infection had occurred in convalescent patients between March and December 2020, before the Alpha, Beta and Delta variants emerged in the United States. Some 2 million PBMC per well were cultured with 10 ug/ml peptides in IMDM containing approximately 4.6% human AB serum, about 9.7 IU/ml IL-2 and gentamicin. On days 3 and 7, half of the culture medium was replaced with fresh IL-2-containing medium. Unless noted otherwise, every peptide stimulation condition was grown in triplicate wells. Using Ficoll-Paque Plus gradient centrifugation, PBMC were separated from whole blood and then either used fresh or cryopreserved at -140C. Genomic DNA was extracted from cultured CD4+ T cells with the QIAamp micro DNA kit.

CDR3 length: 15 amino acids, cysteine to phenylalanine. Solely the CDR3 DNA is kept, with 45 bases framed from the first base. The germline V gene (reference sequence) gives CDR1 as SGHAT and CDR2 as FQDESV. Compared with germline, V lacks 5 bases and J lacks 0 bases; bases without a gene match: 5. Comments on this clone: Its cognate antigen has yet to be identified. Per-nucleotide qualities are absent, and no much larger clonotype sits a single base away.

Sequences were derived from CD4+ T cells from PBMCs cultured with a peptide pool, sampled before COVID-19 vaccination. The chain joins TRBV11-1 to TRBJ2-7; TRBD2 fits 9 bases in the junction. The receptor comes from a human donor who had a prior SARS-CoV-2 infection. CDR3 sequence: CASSRSGGYSYEQYF. In nucleotide form, the sequence is TGTGCCAGCAGCCGTAGCGGGGGTTACTCCTACGAGCAGTACTTC.